The 10 T cell receptor beta chains given below trace back to one sample, sequenced in a study of beta chain features in type 1 diabetes. The study's findings and limits: People with Type 1 diabetes carried modestly yet significantly shorter TCRB CDR3s in all four CD4+ subsets.

Sequencing targeted expressed TCRB transcripts, as all isolated RNA had been reverse transcribed. The protocol was immunoSEQ multiplex PCR, while the TCRdb copy is restricted to in-frame clones and leaves out a portion. The sample records 300,000 to 350,000 clones, less than 15% being singletons. Their cognate antigens are unknown. Sequenced: naive CD4+ T cells from blood. The receptors derive from a young woman with type 1 diabetes.

The chain employs TRBV19 and TRBJ2-5, with a possible D match to TRBD1 (6 bases). Trimming shortened V by 4 bases and J by 7 bases, and 13 bases separated the two germline ends. Germline V CDR1 and CDR2: LNHDA, SQIVND (reference sequence). CDR3 length: 13 residues. CDR3 sequence: CASSTALGATQYF. The CDR3 coding sequence is TGTGCCAGTAGTACCGCCTTGGGGGCGACCCAGTACTTC.

This rearrangement joins TRBV6-5 to TRBJ2-3; 8 bases are shared with TRBD2. Germline CDR1 reads MNHEY; CDR2 reads SVGAGI. The CDR3 spans 16 residues. The V and J ends lost 0 bases and 3 bases, in that order; junction bases with no gene match: 5. CDR3 amino acids: CASSYSGSGRTDTQYF. CDR3 bases: TGTGCCAGCAGTTACTCAGGAAGCGGGAGAACAGATACGCAGTATTTT.

This clone was detected a few times. V and J are TRBV30 and TRBJ1-2; 9 bases align to TRBD1. This CDR3 has 14 amino acids. V lost 1 base to trimming and J lost 2 bases; unmatched junction nucleotides: 2. Germline-derived CDR1 and CDR2 are GTSNPN and SVGIG (reference sequence). In DNA form, the CDR3 reads TGTGCCTGGAGTGCCGACAGGGGGAACTATGGCTACACCTTC. Amino acids: CAWSADRGNYGYTF. The full variable domain, rest sourced from reference TRBV30 and TRBJ1-2, is SQTIHQWPATLVQPVGSPLSLECTVEGTSNPNLYWYRQAAGRGLQLLFYSVGIGQISSEVPQNLSASRPQDRQFILSSKKLLLSDSGFYLCAWSADRGNYGYTFGSGTRLTVV.

This rearrangement joins TRBV2 to TRBJ1-1, with 8 bases aligning to TRBD1. With 11 bases clipped from V and 7 bases from J, the junction kept 15 bases outside the gene matches. CDR3 length equals 14 residues. CDR1 SNHLY and CDR2 FYNNEI come from the germline V gene. CDR3: CASRGRGHSGEAFF. CDR3 sequence (DNA): TGTGCCTCCAGGGGCAGGGGGCATTCAGGTGAAGCTTTCTTT.

This clone has ten or more counts. CDR3 sequence: CASTKGETQYF. The CDR3 DNA reads TGTGCCAGCACCAAGGGGGAGACCCAGTACTTC. This chain uses TRBV7-9 with TRBJ2-5; D is perhaps TRBD1 (5 bases). The V gene lost 7 bases and the J gene lost 5 bases, with 8 bases spanning the gap. The CDR3 runs to 11 residues. Germline V gene lookup returns CDR1 SEHNR and CDR2 FQNEAQ (reference sequence).

This clone was observed a handful of times. The rearrangement joins TRBV19 to TRBJ1-5; no clear D. The CDR3 is 14 residues long. Trimming removed 5 bases from V and 0 bases from J, with 8 bases in between. The germline V gene encodes CDR1 LNHDA and CDR2 SQIVND (reference sequence). CDR3 DNA: TGTGCCAGTAGTTTCCCTTATAGCAATCAGCCCCAGCATTTT. Amino acids: CASSFPYSNQPQHF.

This clone came up a few times. The chain combines TRBV15 with TRBJ1-5; possibly TRBD1 for D (6 bases). V lost 0 bases and J lost 7, with 16 bases in between. Germline CDR1 and CDR2: LNHNV and YYDKDF (reference sequence). The CDR3 covers 16 residues. The CDR3 loop reads CATSRDYSGAGQPQHF. For the CDR3, the DNA is TGTGCCACCAGCAGAGATTATTCAGGGGCCGGACAGCCCCAGCATTTT. Using reference TRBV15 and TRBJ1-5 for the parts outside the CDR3, the full variable domain is DAMVIQNPRYQVTQFGKPVTLSCSQTLNHNVMYWYQQKSSQAPKLLFHYYDKDFNNEADTPDNFQSRRPNTSFCFLDIRSPGLGDTAMYLCATSRDYSGAGQPQHFGDGTRLSIL.

Only a few counts were recorded for this clone. The rearrangement uses TRBV4-3 and TRBJ2-3; D is possibly TRBD1 (5 bases). There are 14 residues in the CDR3. In germline, CDR1 is LGHNA, CDR2 YSLEER. Trimming shortened V by 1 base and J by 1 base, and 6 bases separated the two germline ends. CDR3 nucleotides: TGCGCCAGCAGCCAAGCCAGGGGCACAGATACGCAGTATTTT. It codes for CASSQARGTDTQYF.

This clone was found a few times. This sequence joins TRBV27 and TRBJ2-1; 8 nucleotides match TRBD2. The germline V gene encodes CDR1 MNHEY and CDR2 SMNVEV (reference sequence). V lost 6 bases, J lost 6 bases, and 13 bases stayed unmatched. The CDR3 covers 16 residues. For the CDR3, the DNA is TGTGCCAGCAGCCGACTAGCGACCATAGGAGGCAATGAGCAGTTCTTC. It codes for CASSRLATIGGNEQFF.

This clone turned up a few times. This chain uses TRBV27 with TRBJ1-2; D not certain. CDR3 length: 13 residues. V lost 5 bases and J lost 8, with 15 bases in between. CDR1 is MNHEY and CDR2 is SMNVEV in the germline V gene (reference sequence). The CDR3 region has the DNA TGTGCCAGCAGTCCCACGTATATCGGGGGCTACACCTTC. Translation: CASSPTYIGGYTF.